These 17 T cell receptor beta chains share one sample of origin, sequenced in a study of blood T cell repertoires in COVID-19. The protocol was immunoSEQ multiplex PCR, while the TCRdb copy is restricted to in-frame clones and leaves out a portion. The repertoire includes roughly 70,000 clones, approximately 86% of them detected once, and around 6% sits in the top ten. The specimen was peripheral blood. The source of these receptors is a man older than 75 with COVID-19, enrolled during active disease.

The chain uses TRBV18 and TRBJ1-2; 10 bases fit TRBD1. Germline trimming cut 2 bases from V and 10 bases from J; bases unmatched to any gene: 10. This CDR3 has 15 residues. Per germline, CDR1 KGHSH and CDR2 LQKENI. The CDR3 loop reads CASSPSVTGGNDYTF. In DNA form, the CDR3 reads TGTGCCAGCTCACCATCCGTGACAGGGGGCAATGACTACACCTTC.

The CDR3 region is CASTGGAGNYGYTF. DNA of the CDR3: TGTGCCAGCACGGGAGGGGCCGGGAACTATGGCTACACCTTC. J is TRBJ1-2 and V is TRBV2, with D perhaps matching TRBD1 (5 bases). The germline gives CDR1 SNHLY, CDR2 FYNNEI. The CDR3 is 14 amino acids. Trimming shortened V by 7 bases and J by 2 bases, and 14 bases separated the two germline ends.

This clone was observed a single time. The genes are TRBV5-1 and TRBJ2-3; TRBD2 matches at 12 bases. The CDR3 loop spans 15 amino acids. V was clipped by 4 bases and J by 4 bases; unmatched bases: 4. The V gene's germline CDR1 is SGHRS and CDR2 YFSETQ. For the CDR3, the DNA is TGCGCCAGCAGCCTATCTAGCGGGGGGGCAGATACGCAGTATTTT. Its protein is CASSLSSGGADTQYF. Full variable domain (outside the CDR3, taken from reference TRBV5-1 and TRBJ2-3): KAGVTQTPRYLIKTRGQQVTLSCSPISGHRSVSWYQQTPGQGLQFLFEYFSETQRNKGNFPGRFSGRQFSNSRSEMNVSTLELGDSALYLCASSLSSGGADTQYFGPGTRLTVL.

The rearrangement links TRBV11-3 to TRBJ2-1; 11 bases map to TRBD2. CDR1 is SGHNT and CDR2 is YENEEA in the germline V gene. The length of the CDR3 is 13 residues. V shed 6 bases and J 7 bases; nucleotides not matched to a gene: 2. CDR3 in DNA: TGTGCCAGCAGTAGCGGGGGGGCTAATGAGCAGTTCTTC. It specifies CASSSGGANEQFF.

The rearrangement links TRBV15 to TRBJ1-4; D not certain. V dropped 2 bases and J dropped 8 bases, with 12 bases sitting between them. Germline CDR1 is LNHNV and CDR2 is YYDKDF (reference sequence). This CDR3 region has 14 residues. This CDR3 reads CATSRSRGYEKLFF. CDR3 nucleotides: TGTGCCACCAGCAGATCTCGGGGATACGAAAAACTGTTTTTT.

J is TRBJ2-7 and V is TRBV9; 10 bases match TRBD1. The CDR3 sequence is 17 residues long. Losses at the gene ends were 3 bases for V and 3 bases for J; bases not matched to a gene: 12. Per germline, CDR1 SGDLS and CDR2 YYNGEE. The CDR3 reads CASSETIDGTGVYEQYF. Here the CDR3 DNA reads TGTGCCAGCAGCGAAACAATTGACGGGACAGGGGTCTACGAGCAGTACTTC. Complete variable domain (other parts from reference TRBV9 and TRBJ2-7): DSGVTQTPKHLITATGQRVTLRCSPRSGDLSVYWYQQSLDQGLQFLIQYYNGEERAKGNILERFSAQQFPDLHSELNLSSLELGDSALYFCASSETIDGTGVYEQYFGPGTRLTVT.

The chain carries TRBV5-1 and TRBJ2-7; maybe TRBD1 (5 bases). V dropped 0 bases and J dropped 2 bases, with 12 bases sitting between them. The CDR3 runs 15 residues. Germline CDR1 reads SGHRS; CDR2 reads YFSETQ. The CDR3 bases are TGCGCCAGCAGCTTGGAGGGGATTGACCCCTACGAGCAGTACTTC. This encodes CASSLEGIDPYEQYF.

V and J are TRBV7-9 and TRBJ2-1; 11 bases align to TRBD2. V shed 5 bases, J shed 15 bases, and the junction held 12 bases outside the gene matches. This CDR3 is 14 amino acids long. Germline V lookup: CDR1 SEHNR, CDR2 FQNEAQ (reference sequence). CDR3: CASSGGTSGHRWFF. The CDR3 region has the DNA TGTGCCAGCAGCGGAGGGACTAGCGGTCATAGGTGGTTCTTC. Looking up the rest from reference TRBV7-9 and TRBJ2-1 gives the full variable domain: DTGVSQNPRHKITKRGQNVTFRCDPISEHNRLYWYRQTLGQGPEFLTYFQNEAQLEKSRLLSDRFSAERPKGSFSTLEIQRTEQGDSAMYLCASSGGTSGHRWFFGPGTRLTVL.

The rearrangement uses TRBV6-4 and TRBJ1-2; unclear D gene. The CDR3 has 14 amino acids. Per germline, CDR1 MRHNA and CDR2 SNTAGT. Trimming removed 0 bases at V and 4 bases at J, with 9 bases between. CDR3 protein: CASSDSLGSYGYTF. The CDR3 region has the DNA TGTGCCAGCAGTGACTCGCTCGGGAGCTATGGCTACACCTTC.

V is TRBV4-2 and J is TRBJ2-7; D possibly corresponds to TRBD1 (5 bases). This CDR3 has 17 residues. CDR1 and CDR2 from the germline V gene are LGHNA and YNFKEQ. With 1 base removed from V and 0 bases from J, the gap between germline ends came to 16 bases. The CDR3 here is CASSQVGAQSSSYEQYF. CDR3 sequence (DNA): TGTGCCAGCAGCCAAGTAGGGGCACAGTCAAGCTCCTACGAGCAGTACTTC.

The rearrangement links TRBV6-2 or TRBV6-3 to TRBJ1-2; D is perhaps TRBD1 (5 bases). CDR1 is MNHEY and CDR2 is SVGEGT in the germline V gene. The CDR3 contains 15 residues. V lost 2 bases and J 4 bases, leaving 14 bases between the germline ends. DNA of the CDR3: TGTGCCAGCAGTTACGGGGGGGGTAGCGGCTATGGCTACACCTTC. It is translated as CASSYGGGSGYGYTF.

To note about this clone: At the DNA level, this CDR3 is encoded by other sequences in the same sample as well. The rearrangement uses TRBV11-2 and TRBJ2-7; maybe TRBD1 (5 bases). The V end lost 3 bases, the J end lost 2 bases, and 11 bases lay between the germline ends. Germline CDR1 reads SGHAT; CDR2 reads FQNNGV. The CDR3 totals 14 residues. The CDR3 loop reads CASSLLQGPYEQYF. The CDR3 DNA is TGTGCCAGCAGCTTGTTGCAGGGTCCCTACGAGCAGTACTTC. The full variable domain, completed using reference TRBV11-2 and TRBJ2-7, is EAGVAQSPRYKIIEKRQSVAFWCNPISGHATLYWYQQILGQGPKLLIQFQNNGVVDDSQLPKDRFSAERLKGVDSTLKIQPAKLEDSAVYLCASSLLQGPYEQYFGPGTRLTVT.

The chain uses TRBV12-5 and TRBJ2-5, with 9 bases identical to TRBD1. The CDR3 consists of 14 residues. The germline V gene encodes CDR1 LGHNT and CDR2 FRNRAP. J was trimmed by 4 bases and V by 8 bases; bases with no gene match: 8. CDR3 sequence (DNA): TGTGCTAGTAGCCCGGGACAGGGTGTAGAGACCCAGTACTTC. Its protein product is CASSPGQGVETQYF.

The DNA of the CDR3 is TGTGCTAGTGGTTCCGCGGGGGGGGCGCCCCTCCACTTT. Its protein product is CASGSAGGAPLHF. The chain employs TRBV12-5 and TRBJ1-6; possibly TRBD1 for D (6 bases). V lost 4 bases and J 13 bases, leaving 14 bases between the germline ends. CDR3 size: 13 residues. Germline CDR1 LGHNT, CDR2 FRNRAP.

The CDR3 spells CASSLGTGRILSYNEQFF. The DNA of the CDR3 is TGTGCCAGCAGCTTAGGGACAGGGAGGATTCTCTCCTACAATGAGCAGTTCTTC. The chain employs TRBV5-5 and TRBJ2-1; TRBD1 aligns across 9 bases. CDR1 is SGHKS, CDR2 YYEKEE, per germline (reference sequence). V lost 2 bases to trimming and J lost 0 bases; unmatched junction nucleotides: 9. The CDR3 is made up of 18 amino acids.

This clone has a single count. The genes are TRBV10-1 and TRBJ1-2; D might be TRBD1 (6 bases). Germline CDR1 reads WNHNN; CDR2 reads SYGVQD (reference sequence). V lost 7 bases and J lost 2, with 14 bases in between. CDR3 length equals 14 residues. In DNA form, the CDR3 reads TGCGCCAGCACTCCCAGGGGACGCAACTATGGCTACACCTTC. Translating gives CASTPRGRNYGYTF.

V is TRBV7-2 and J is TRBJ2-7, with TRBD2 matching 8 bases. The CDR3 sequence is 14 residues long. CDR1 is SGHTA, CDR2 FQGNSA, per germline. V shed 4 bases, J shed 1 base, and the junction held 3 bases outside the gene matches. CDR3 residues: CASSSGGGSYEQYF. DNA for the CDR3: TGTGCCAGCAGCTCCGGGGGGGGTTCCTACGAGCAGTACTTC.